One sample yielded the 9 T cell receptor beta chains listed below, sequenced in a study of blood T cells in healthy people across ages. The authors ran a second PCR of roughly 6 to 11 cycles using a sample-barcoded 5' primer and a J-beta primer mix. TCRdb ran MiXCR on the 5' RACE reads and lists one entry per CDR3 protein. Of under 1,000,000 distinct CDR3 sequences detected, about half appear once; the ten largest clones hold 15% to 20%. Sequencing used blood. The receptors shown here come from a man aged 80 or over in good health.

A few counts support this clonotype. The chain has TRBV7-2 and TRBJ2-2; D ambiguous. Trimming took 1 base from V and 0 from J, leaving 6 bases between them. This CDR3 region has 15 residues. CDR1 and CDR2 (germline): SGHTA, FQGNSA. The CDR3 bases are TGTGCCAGCAGCTTAGATGACCCGAACACCGGGGAGCTGTTTTTT. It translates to CASSLDDPNTGELFF.

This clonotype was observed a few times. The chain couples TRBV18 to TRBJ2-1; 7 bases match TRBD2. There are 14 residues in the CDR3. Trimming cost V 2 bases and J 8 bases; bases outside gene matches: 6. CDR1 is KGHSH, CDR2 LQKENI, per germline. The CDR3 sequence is CASSPSSGLDEQFF. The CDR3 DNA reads TGTGCCAGCTCACCAAGTAGCGGGCTCGATGAGCAGTTCTTC.

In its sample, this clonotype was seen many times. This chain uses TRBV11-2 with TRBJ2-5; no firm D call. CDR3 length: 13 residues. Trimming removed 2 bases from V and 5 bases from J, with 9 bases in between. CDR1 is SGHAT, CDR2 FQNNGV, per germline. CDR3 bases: TGTGCCAGCAGCTTAATAGCCGGGGAGACCCAGTACTTC. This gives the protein CASSLIAGETQYF.

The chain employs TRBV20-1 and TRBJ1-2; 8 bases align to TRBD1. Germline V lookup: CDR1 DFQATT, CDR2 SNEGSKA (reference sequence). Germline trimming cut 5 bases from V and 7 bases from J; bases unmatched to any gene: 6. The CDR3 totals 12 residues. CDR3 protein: CSAGSGGSGYTF. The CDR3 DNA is TGCAGTGCTGGGTCAGGGGGCTCTGGCTACACCTTC.

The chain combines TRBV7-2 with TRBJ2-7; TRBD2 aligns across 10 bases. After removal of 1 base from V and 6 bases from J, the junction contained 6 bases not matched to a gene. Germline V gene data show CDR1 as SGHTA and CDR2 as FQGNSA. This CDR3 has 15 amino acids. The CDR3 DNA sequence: TGTGCCAGCAGCTTAGACCTAGCGGGAGTAGGCGAGCAGTACTTC. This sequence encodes CASSLDLAGVGEQYF.

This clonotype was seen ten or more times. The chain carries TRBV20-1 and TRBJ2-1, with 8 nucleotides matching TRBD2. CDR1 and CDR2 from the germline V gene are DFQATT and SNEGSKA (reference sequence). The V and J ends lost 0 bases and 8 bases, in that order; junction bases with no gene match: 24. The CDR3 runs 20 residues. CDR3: CSARDPGGEAGDTPIDEQFF. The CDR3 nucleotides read TGCAGTGCTAGAGATCCGGGGGGAGAAGCGGGAGATACCCCTATTGATGAGCAGTTCTTC.

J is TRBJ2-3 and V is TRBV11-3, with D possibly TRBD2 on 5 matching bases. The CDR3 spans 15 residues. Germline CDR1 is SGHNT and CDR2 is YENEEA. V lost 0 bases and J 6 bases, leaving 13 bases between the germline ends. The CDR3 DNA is TGTGCCAGCAGCTTAGATGGATCTAGCAGGGATACGCAGTATTTT. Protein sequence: CASSLDGSSRDTQYF. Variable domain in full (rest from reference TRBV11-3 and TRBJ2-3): EAGVVQSPRYKIIEKKQPVAFWCNPISGHNTLYWYLQNLGQGPELLIRYENEEAVDDSQLPKDRFSAERLKGVDSTLKIQPAELGDSAVYLCASSLDGSSRDTQYFGPGTRLTVL.

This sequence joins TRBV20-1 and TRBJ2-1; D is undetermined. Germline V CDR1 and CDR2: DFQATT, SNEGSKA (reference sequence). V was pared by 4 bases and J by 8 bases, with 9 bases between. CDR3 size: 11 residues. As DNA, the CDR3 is TGCAGTGCTAACGAAGGCCATGAGCAGTTCTTC. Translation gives CSANEGHEQFF.

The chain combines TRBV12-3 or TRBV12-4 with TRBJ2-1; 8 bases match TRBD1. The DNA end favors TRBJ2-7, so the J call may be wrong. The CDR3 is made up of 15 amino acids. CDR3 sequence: CASSRGQGIYNEQYF. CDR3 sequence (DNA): TGTGCCAGCAGCCGCGGACAGGGAATCTACAATGAGCAGTACTTC.